One and the same sample provided the 19 T cell receptor beta chains below, sequenced in a study of CD8+ T cells in alopecia areata. Isolated RNA was reverse transcribed into cDNA used as the sequencing template. Method: immunoSEQ multiplex PCR; TCRdb's copy keeps in-frame clones and lacks some. The data hold 120,000 to 150,000 clones, with 82% observed a single time. Treatment: oral pan-JAK inhibitor, 5-10 mg twice daily. The material sequenced was CD8+ T cells sorted from blood, taken at week 4, from a patient treated with tofacitinib. Every receptor here comes from a human donor with alopecia areata.

This rearrangement joins TRBV14 to TRBJ1-1; the match to TRBD1 covers 9 bases. The CDR3 contains 14 residues. Unmatched junction bases numbered 4, after V lost 3 bases and J lost 5 bases. The germline CDR1 and CDR2 sequences are SGHDN and FVKESK. CDR3: CASSQYRGLTEAFF. In DNA, the CDR3 is TGTGCCAGCAGCCAGTACAGGGGGCTTACTGAAGCTTTCTTT.

The CDR3: CASSPVRYNSPLHF. DNA of the CDR3: TGCGCCAGCAGCCCGGTCAGATATAATTCACCCCTCCACTTT. This rearrangement joins TRBV4-1 to TRBJ1-6; the D is unclear. This CDR3 spans 14 amino acids. V shed 4 bases and J shed 4 bases, with 8 bases lying between them. Germline lookup yields CDR1 MGHRA and CDR2 YSYEKL.

This chain links TRBV6-5 with TRBJ2-1, with D unresolved. The germline V gene encodes CDR1 MNHEY and CDR2 SVGAGI. Trimming removed 6 bases from V and 8 bases from J, with 20 bases in between. The CDR3 contains 15 residues. CDR3 in DNA: TGTGCCAGCAGCTCCGATCCGACCGGCATCTATGAGCAGTTCTTC. This gives the protein CASSSDPTGIYEQFF.

The gene calls are TRBV7-2 and TRBJ2-7; TRBD1 is a possible D gene (6 bases). This CDR3 is 12 amino acids long. Germline CDR1 reads SGHTA; CDR2 reads FQGNSA. V gave up 5 bases and J gave up 6 bases, with 11 bases separating them. The CDR3 protein is CASSPLGGEQYF. CDR3 sequence (DNA): TGTGCCAGCAGCCCCTTAGGGGGCGAGCAGTACTTC.

The V call is TRBV6-5, the J call TRBJ2-1; either TRBD1 or TRBD2 may fit D (5 bases each). CDR1 is MNHEY, CDR2 SVGAGI, per germline. There are 14 residues in the CDR3. Trimming removed 5 bases from V and 4 bases from J, with 12 bases in between. In DNA form, the CDR3 reads TGTGCCAGCAGTGGGGGTTCACTTTACAATGAGCAGTTCTTC. Translating gives CASSGGSLYNEQFF.

This rearrangement joins TRBV11-1 to TRBJ2-7; 9 bases match TRBD1. The germline V gene encodes CDR1 SGHAT and CDR2 FQDESV (reference sequence). V lost 5 bases, J lost 4 bases, and 3 bases stayed unmatched. CDR3 length: 13 amino acids. The CDR3 DNA reads as TGTGCCAGCAGCCCCGACAGGGGGTACGAGCAGTACTTC. Amino acids: CASSPDRGYEQYF. Full variable domain (missing parts from reference TRBV11-1 and TRBJ2-7): EAEVAQSPRYKITEKSQAVAFWCDPISGHATLYWYRQILGQGPELLVQFQDESVVDDSQLPKDRFSAERLKGVDSTLKIQPAELGDSAMYLCASSPDRGYEQYFGPGTRLTVT.

The chain uses TRBV9 and TRBJ2-3; D may correspond to TRBD1 or TRBD2 (5 bases each). The V end lost 1 base, the J end lost 2 bases, and 8 bases lay between the germline ends. Per germline, CDR1 SGDLS and CDR2 YYNGEE. CDR3 length: 14 residues. In DNA, the CDR3 is TGTGCCAGCAGCGTACAGGGAGTCACAGATACGCAGTATTTT. Translation gives CASSVQGVTDTQYF.

The chain recombines TRBV5-6 with TRBJ2-7; D perhaps matches TRBD2 (5 bases). Per the germline V gene, CDR1 is SGHDT and CDR2 is YYEEEE. V was cut by 2 bases and J by 2 bases, with 11 bases left in between. The CDR3 consists of 14 residues. CDR3 DNA: TGTGCCAGCAGCTTTACCAACGGGGCCTACGAGCAGTACTTC. Protein sequence: CASSFTNGAYEQYF. The complete variable domain, with remaining parts taken from reference TRBV5-6 and TRBJ2-7, reads DAGVTQSPTHLIKTRGQQVTLRCSPKSGHDTVSWYQQALGQGPQFIFQYYEEEERQRGNFPDRFSGHQFPNYSSELNVNALLLGDSALYLCASSFTNGAYEQYFGPGTRLTVT.

J is TRBJ2-7 and V is TRBV6-5; D is perhaps TRBD2 (7 bases). Germline CDR1 and CDR2: MNHEY and SVGAGI. The CDR3 runs 12 residues. The V end lost 8 bases, the J end lost 3 bases, and 11 bases lay between the germline ends. Written as DNA, the CDR3 is TGTGCCAGCCGCGGGGGACACTACGAGCAGTACTTC. Protein product: CASRGGHYEQYF.

The chain links TRBV4-1 to TRBJ2-7; TRBD1 matches at 11 bases. The ends lost 4 bases at V and 5 bases at J; junction bases unmatched: 4. The length of the CDR3 is 14 residues. The V gene's germline CDR1 is MGHRA and CDR2 YSYEKL. CDR3 in amino acids: CASSPRTGGDEQYF. As DNA, the CDR3 is TGCGCCAGCAGCCCAAGGACAGGGGGCGACGAGCAGTACTTC.

The chain recombines TRBV7-9 with TRBJ1-1; D is ambiguous. Germline loops: CDR1 SEHNR, CDR2 FQNEAQ (reference sequence). This CDR3 contains 14 residues. Trimming removed 1 base at V and 0 bases at J, with 6 bases between. The DNA for the CDR3 is TGTGCCAGCAGCTTAGGGTCCATGAACACTGAAGCTTTCTTT. Protein sequence: CASSLGSMNTEAFF.

This chain links TRBV14 with TRBJ1-2, with 9 nucleotides matching TRBD1. The V gene end was trimmed by 8 bases and the J gene end by 5 bases; junction bases not matched to a gene: 9. The germline V gene encodes CDR1 SGHDN and CDR2 FVKESK. CDR3 size: 14 residues. In DNA form, the CDR3 reads TGTGCCAGCTCAAGGACAGGGGTGTCGTATGGCTACACCTTC. This sequence encodes CASSRTGVSYGYTF.

The chain couples TRBV27 to TRBJ2-7; 7 bases align to TRBD1. Germline CDR1 MNHEY, CDR2 SMNVEV (reference sequence). The CDR3 contains 14 residues. V dropped 6 bases and J dropped 3; count of bases not matched to a gene: 8. Written as DNA, the CDR3 is TGTGCCAGCAGCGGACCGGGACAGCTCTACGAGCAGTACTTC. This translates into CASSGPGQLYEQYF.

The chain employs TRBV5-4 and TRBJ2-5; D possibly uses TRBD1 or TRBD2 (6 bases each). Trimming left V 2 bases short and J 1 base short, with 9 bases between. The CDR3 loop spans 14 amino acids. Germline CDR1 is SGHNT and CDR2 is YYREEE (reference sequence). As DNA, the CDR3 is TGTGCCAGCAGCTTCGAGGGGGGCCAAGAGACCCAGTACTTC. It translates to CASSFEGGQETQYF.

This chain links TRBV29-1 with TRBJ2-7; D is unclear. V lost 3 bases, J lost 2 bases, and 11 bases lay in between. The V gene's germline CDR1 is SQVTM and CDR2 ANQGSEA. This CDR3 is 13 amino acids long. Here the CDR3 DNA reads TGCAGCGTTGAGACGAACACCGCCTACGAGCAGTACTTC. Translating gives CSVETNTAYEQYF.

In this sample, this clone is medium-sized. CDR3 region: CASRQLGGAKNIQYF. The CDR3, as DNA: TGTGCCAGCAGGCAGCTCGGGGGGGCCAAAAACATTCAGTACTTC. The chain employs TRBV27 and TRBJ2-4; 7 bases agree with TRBD2. V was clipped by 6 bases and J by 1 base; unmatched bases: 6. This CDR3 is 15 amino acids long. Germline CDR1 is MNHEY and CDR2 is SMNVEV (reference sequence).

This rearrangement joins TRBV6-1 to TRBJ1-6; D ambiguous. The CDR3 consists of 13 residues. The germline V and J ends were trimmed by 7 bases and 7 bases, with 11 bases remaining between them. Germline-derived CDR1 and CDR2 are MNHNS and SASEGT. DNA for the CDR3: TGTGCCAGCATTCGACACCTCAATTCACCCCTCCACTTT. Its translation is CASIRHLNSPLHF.

V usage is TRBV7-9 and J usage is TRBJ2-7, with D possibly TRBD2 on 6 matching bases. The germline gives CDR1 SEHNR, CDR2 FQNEAQ (reference sequence). CDR3 length: 15 residues. Trimming took off 3 bases at V and 4 bases at J, with 16 bases between the two ends. The CDR3 nucleotides are TGTGCCAGCAGCTTGGGACTGGGACGGAATTACGAGCAGTACTTC. This translates into CASSLGLGRNYEQYF.

The chain employs TRBV9 and TRBJ2-3; 9 nucleotides line up with TRBD1. Per the germline V gene, CDR1 is SGDLS and CDR2 is YYNGEE. Trimming at V came to 3 bases and at J to 1 base, leaving 9 bases not matched to a gene. The CDR3 covers 17 residues. The CDR3 reads CASSESRDRVGTDTQYF. The CDR3 DNA follows: TGTGCCAGCAGCGAATCTCGGGACAGGGTGGGCACAGATACGCAGTATTTT.